The source of this TCR beta chain is a study of blood T cell repertoires in COVID-19. At the level of the study: The United States, Italy and Spain provided the acute and convalescent COVID-19 samples. T cells, B-cell-depleted T cells, or PBMCs provided the cDNA or gDNA that served as material.

Methods used by the authors: Cell counts per sample came from amplifying reference gene primers. Produced via immunoSEQ multiplex PCR; TCRdb's table is partial and in-frame only. V and J calls and clone size come straight from that table; D and trimming were deduced from the DNA. Among roughly 36,000 clones, 87% were seen once, and the ten largest hold 10%. Germline-derived CDR1 and CDR2 are ENHRY and SYGVKD. V trimming: 10 bases; J trimming: 3 bases; junction bases outside the gene matches: 16. The CDR3 runs to 16 residues. Sequencing was done on a sample of peripheral blood. This rearrangement joins TRBV10-3 to TRBJ2-7; 9 positions match TRBD2. The sequence derives from a man aged 80 or over with active COVID-19. The CDR3 DNA sequence: TGTGCCACCCGGGGGGGGGTAGCGGGAGATAACTACGAGCAGTACTTC. Protein: CATRGGVAGDNYEQYF.